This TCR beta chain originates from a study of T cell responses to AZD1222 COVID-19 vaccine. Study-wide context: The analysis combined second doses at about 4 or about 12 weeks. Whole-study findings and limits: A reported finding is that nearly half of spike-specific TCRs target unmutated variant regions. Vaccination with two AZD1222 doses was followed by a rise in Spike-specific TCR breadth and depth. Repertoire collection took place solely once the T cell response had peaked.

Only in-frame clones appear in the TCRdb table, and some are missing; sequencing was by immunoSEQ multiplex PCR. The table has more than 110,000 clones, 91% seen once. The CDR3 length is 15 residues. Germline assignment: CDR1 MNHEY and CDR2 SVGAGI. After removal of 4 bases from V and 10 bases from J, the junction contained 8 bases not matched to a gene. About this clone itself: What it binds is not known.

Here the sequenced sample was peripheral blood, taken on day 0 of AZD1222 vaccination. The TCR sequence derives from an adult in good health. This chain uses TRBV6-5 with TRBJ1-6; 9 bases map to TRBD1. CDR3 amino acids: CASSFLQGAGSPLHF. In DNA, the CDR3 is TGTGCCAGCAGTTTCCTACAGGGGGCCGGCTCACCCCTCCACTTT.